Reported below is one T cell receptor beta chain. V was shortened by 5 bases and J by 0 bases, with 20 bases between the two germline ends. The length of the CDR3 is 18 residues. Germline CDR1 and CDR2: SEHNR and FQNEAQ (reference sequence). The sample comes from a study of shared clonotypes between healthy human individuals. Background on the study: CD4 naive cells filled three plates per donor, CD4 memory three, CD8 naive two and CD8 memory one.

Running of the assay took place at deep level. The authors distributed each subset's genomic DNA evenly over several immunoSEQ plates. The data were produced by immunoSEQ multiplex PCR, yet TCRdb's version contains in-frame clones alone and is incomplete. Of some 2,000,000 clones detected, 90% to 97% appear once; the ten largest clones hold roughly 0.13%. Source material: naive CD4+ T cells sorted from blood. Subset specified: CD45RA+ positively selected. The gene calls are TRBV7-9 and TRBJ2-4, with D possibly matching TRBD2 (6 bases). This clonotype was obtained from a man in his late teens or twenties in good health. The DNA of the CDR3 is TGTGCCAGCAGCCTTATTTCGGCCGGGACTTCAGCCAAAAACATTCAGTACTTC. Translating gives CASSLISAGTSAKNIQYF.